The 8 T cell receptor beta chains below were found in one sample sequenced in a study of breast tumors, draining lymph nodes, adjacent tissues. Samples came from axillary lymph nodes draining the breast cancer. From the multiplex PCR reads, TCRdb called clonotypes with MiXCR, one entry per CDR3 protein. The data contain around 290,000 distinct CDR3 sequences, more than 30% of them singletons. Sequenced material: axillary lymph node tissue. The receptors come from a female donor with breast cancer. Some clones in this sample may be carry-over from other donors' samples.

This clonotype was counted at least ten times. The rearrangement uses TRBV19 and TRBJ2-5; 11 positions match TRBD2. Losses at the gene ends were 2 bases for V and 4 bases for J; bases not matched to a gene: 6. Per germline, CDR1 LNHDA and CDR2 SQIVND (reference sequence). There are 16 residues in the CDR3. The CDR3 sequence is CASSIWLAGGRETQYF. In DNA form, the CDR3 reads TGTGCCAGTAGTATATGGCTAGCGGGAGGAAGAGAGACCCAGTACTTC.

The chain couples TRBV6-5 to TRBJ1-5; possibly TRBD1 for D (5 bases). This CDR3 has 15 amino acids. V was cut by 4 bases and J by 5 bases, with 15 bases left in between. Germline values: CDR1 MNHEY, CDR2 SVGAGI. CDR3: CASSSRQFPDQPQHF. CDR3 coding DNA: TGTGCCAGCAGTTCCCGACAGTTTCCCGATCAGCCCCAGCATTTT.

This clonotype was observed at least ten times. The chain links TRBV7-2 to TRBJ1-2; no definite D call. The CDR3 length is 13 residues. V lost 1 base and J lost 8, with 11 bases in between. Germline loops: CDR1 SGHTA, CDR2 FQGNSA. CDR3 nucleotides: TGTGCCAGCAGCTTAGGCGCAGACTGGGGCTACACCTTC. Protein product: CASSLGADWGYTF. The whole variable domain, remainder taken from reference TRBV7-2 and TRBJ1-2, is GAGVSQSPSNKVTEKGKDVELRCDPISGHTALYWYRQSLGQGLEFLIYFQGNSAPDKSGLPSDRFSAERTGGSVSTLTIQRTQQEDSAVYLCASSLGADWGYTFGSGTRLTVV.

V usage is TRBV20-1 and J usage is TRBJ1-1, with a tentative D call TRBD1 (5 bases). The germline CDR1 and CDR2 sequences are DFQATT and SNEGSKA (reference sequence). Trimming took 3 bases from V and 4 from J, leaving 18 bases between them. The CDR3 spans 15 residues. The CDR3: CSASRGYGGGTEAFF. The DNA of the CDR3 is TGCAGTGCTAGCCGGGGCTATGGGGGAGGCACTGAAGCTTTCTTT.

The rearrangement links TRBV24-1 to TRBJ2-3; D may be TRBD2 (6 bases). The germline V and J ends were trimmed by 12 bases and 7 bases, with 13 bases remaining between them. This CDR3 is 11 amino acids long. Germline CDR1 is KGHDR and CDR2 is SFDVKD. CDR3 sequence reads: CASGGMNTQYF. The CDR3 DNA is TGTGCCTCCGGCGGGATGAATACGCAGTATTTT.

Note on this clonotype: Given a much more abundant clone one base away, this may be a read error. The genes are TRBV6-5 and TRBJ2-7; 14 bases map to TRBD2. This CDR3 spans 14 amino acids. J gave up 5 bases and V 11 bases, and 8 bases lay outside the gene matches. Germline V gene sequence: CDR1 MNHEY, CDR2 SVGAGI. CDR3 amino acids: CAALGTSGSHEQYF. CDR3 DNA sequence: TGTGCCGCTCTCGGGACTAGCGGGAGTCACGAGCAGTACTTC.

Ten or more counts support this clonotype. This sequence joins TRBV19 and TRBJ1-5; 7 nucleotides line up with TRBD1. The CDR3 length is 13 residues. CDR1 and CDR2 (germline): LNHDA, SQIVND (reference sequence). Trimming at V came to 8 bases and at J to 6 bases, leaving 7 bases not matched to a gene. CDR3 sequence: CASSTGLGQPQHF. The CDR3 region has the DNA TGTGCCAGTTCGACAGGGTTAGGTCAGCCCCAGCATTTT.

This clonotype turned up a few times. V and J are TRBV5-4 and TRBJ2-1, with D maybe TRBD2 (6 bases). The V end was cut by 1 base, the J end by 0 bases, with 20 bases between. CDR3 length: 19 residues. Germline V gene sequence: CDR1 SGHNT, CDR2 YYREEE (reference sequence). The CDR3 loop reads CASSLFGGVLESSYNEQFF. The CDR3 DNA sequence: TGTGCCAGCAGCTTGTTTGGCGGGGTTTTAGAAAGCTCCTACAATGAGCAGTTCTTC.